This record looks at one T cell receptor (beta chain) sequence and its context. Its specific antigen is unknown. One base away there is no much larger clone; base qualities are not given. The library was prepared using the immunoSEQ multiplex PCR assay. The multiplex PCR relied on a mix of 60 forward primers for TCR Vbeta segments and 13 reverse primers for TCR Jbeta segments. Amplification of the CDR3 region of rearranged TCR beta genes was performed with a multiplex PCR assay on genomic DNA. On the Illumina HiSeq System, the amplified TCR beta libraries were sequenced as 87-base-pair reads. The authors' pipeline ran thus. A later analysis tallied some 79 million unique TCR beta chains across the 700 or so repertoires, and some 10 million of those chains were shared by two or more donors. Raw reads were error-corrected and collapsed into unique sequences with a nearest-neighbor algorithm that merged closely related sequences to remove PCR and sequencing errors. V, D and J gene segments were assigned by aligning CDR3 sequences to IMGT reference sequences. For a sequence to be retained, at least a six-nucleotide match to both a V gene segment and a J gene segment was required. A rearrangement counted as productive if the CDR3 had no stop codons and remained in frame with V and J, and every other rearrangement counted as non-productive. CDR3 was defined according to IMGT convention as the region running from the second conserved V-encoded cysteine to the conserved J-encoded phenylalanine. In an earlier analysis of around 640 of the donors, sequences lacking an unambiguous match to a single V gene segment were excluded. In an earlier analysis of approximately 550 of the donors, V segments were called functional above 56.7% productive rearrangements and were called segregating when the between-donor standard deviation exceeded 5%. To diagnose cytomegalovirus status from the catalog of TCR beta chain sequences, a statistical classification framework was built. In a later analysis, V and J genes were assigned by comparing TCR nucleotide sequences against IMGT/GENE-DB human TR gene sequences. A later analysis assigned CDR3 sequences and most-parsimonious VDJ recombination scenarios with the TCRdist pipeline. A later analysis defined each TCR beta chain by its CDR3 amino acid sequence plus V-gene family, and excluded reads lacking a unique V-gene family. To address suspected cross-contamination and a sequencing artifact, a later analysis removed around 590 highly shared, low-generation-probability nucleotide sequences. In a later analysis, a clonal expansion index for each public chain was calculated from normalized within-repertoire ranks of inferred template counts. In a later analysis, generation probabilities were computed using a VDJ recombination model fitted to out-of-frame rearrangements, and the results were checked against IGoR. In a later analysis, hypergeometric tests were used to score TCR-TCR, TCR-HLA and TCR-CMV co-occurrence, with a repertoire-size bias correction applied to TCR pairs. A later analysis estimated false discovery rates by permuting HLA or CMV assignments 20 times. A later analysis grouped co-occurring TCRs with DBSCAN, adding TCRdist sequence similarity when clustering within HLA-allele-positive subsets. For co-occurrence clustering, repertoires with fewer than 30,000 or more than 120,000 public chains were excluded, along with a handful of repertoires with anomalous nucleotide sharing. TCRdb mirrors the immuneACCESS table, restricted to in-frame sequences. Some clones are absent from its copies; in checked studies, under half trace to an unresolved V gene, and the reason for the others is unknown. Clone size and V and J calls were adopted from that table, with D and trimming inferred from the DNA. The sample records 90,000 or so clones, roughly 70% of which are singletons. Of the sample, 2.7% is held by the ten largest clones.

The data originate from a study of cytomegalovirus exposure and HLA in healthy donors (dated by TCRdb to about 2017). The study in broad terms: An earlier analysis of more than 550 of the donors reported approximately 300 Gb of sequence data and approximately 120 million unique TCR beta sequences obtained from 180 million or so T cells. The study was designed to test whether signatures of past pathogen exposure could be identified by cataloging public T cell receptors. Rather than drawing on any new phenotypic data, the later analysis identified candidate immune exposures from TCR beta sequences and the way those sequences occurred across donors. HLA typing included class I and class II loci at four-digit resolution. To study patterns of TCR occurrence, a later analysis re-analyzed previously published TCR beta repertoires from 500 to 850 donors and added high-resolution HLA genotyping. Alongside the repertoire data, information on donor age, sex, ethnicity and CMV serostatus was compiled. Among the 398 genotyped donors, around 79% belonged to the genetic ancestry cluster associated with self-reported Caucasian donors. A separate validation cohort of 90 to 150 different subjects was used in addition to the approximately 670-subject first cohort. The study combined high-throughput TCR immunosequencing, statistical association of individual TCRs with disease status, and machine learning to predict cytomegalovirus infection status. All discovery cohort repertoires had been generated on a single sequencing platform. The study used immunosequencing to profile the T cell repertoires of about 670 subjects and linked those repertoires to cytomegalovirus serostatus. Genome-wide SNP genotypes for about 55% of the roughly 670 donors were used in a later genetic analysis, which treated that subset as a discovery cohort. An early release covering over 500 HLA-typed donors comprised roughly 300 gigabases of sequencing data and 85 million or so unique TCR sequences. Because of strong linkage in the cohort, roughly five DR-DQ haplotypes were treated as single units for association and clustering. To decide whether each TCR beta V gene segment behaved as functional or pseudogenic, an earlier analysis of approximately 620 of the donors relied on high-throughput TCR beta sequencing. Among 398 genotyped donors of the cohort, an average of roughly 240,000 unique TCR beta nucleotide sequences were sequenced per donor, about a sixth of them non-productive. The number of typed donors differed by locus: 629-630 for A, B, C, DRB1 and DQB1; about 520 for DQA1; some 590 for DPA1; and around 490 for DPB1.

The CDR3 starts with the cysteine, ends with the phenylalanine, and has 15 residues. The sequence is cut down to CDR3 DNA, 45 bases in frame from base 1. V loses 4 bases, J loses 0 bases, and the germline ends lie 13 bases apart. The CDR1 and CDR2 encoded by the germline V gene are SGHRS and YFSETQ. Summary of the overall study and its limitations: The authors suggested that the approach could potentially be extended to other disease states and immunological phenotypes. Broadly in line with IMGT annotations, most TCR beta V segments showed up in productive rearrangements about 87% or about 30% of the time in an earlier analysis of around 550 of the donors. A later analysis found that most CMV-associated TCR beta chains appeared HLA-restricted, with HLA associations seemingly driven largely by CMV exposure. The only immune exposure information available for the cohort was CMV serostatus. The classifier was reported to diagnose cytomegalovirus status with high specificity and sensitivity in both the original and validation cohorts. Specific HLA alleles were associated with roughly 16,000 TCR beta sequences at a false discovery rate of 0.05 in a later analysis. The sequencing pipeline was judged likely to have produced a cluster of highly shared sequence variants as a technical artifact. The earlier analysis of some 540 of the donors excluded 15 to 20 rarely observed V segments, including chromosome 9 orphons, because counts were too low. A further reported finding was that TCR beta sequences accurately predicted the HLA-A and HLA-B alleles for most subjects in the first cohort. When HLA alleles, especially DR and DQ, strongly co-occurred, TCR associations were difficult to assign to individual alleles. A later analysis reported that several top co-occurrence clusters appeared linked to parvovirus B19, influenza, CMV and Epstein-Barr virus. Presence/absence analyses assumed roughly uniform sequencing depth across donors, an assumption that may not hold. A later analysis found that HLA-associated TCR beta chains were more clonally expanded and had lower generation probabilities than equally common non-associated chains. Compared with the roughly 600-donor mean, donors in an Asian-associated ancestry cluster had fewer N-insertions in productive TCRs, according to a later genetic analysis. A total of fewer than 200 TCR beta chains were listed by the study as associated with cytomegalovirus. HLA typing was unavailable for some donors at each locus, so association tests used only the typed subset. In vitro tests confirmed that a few of the cytomegalovirus-associated TCR beta chains recognize cytomegalovirus antigens. This cohort had only TCR beta chains sequenced, and the lack of alpha or paired-chain data limited which features could be detected. Most TCR sequences were observed very rarely across donors, whereas some public TCRs were present in many individuals. In a later analysis, TCR association rates were found to vary across HLA loci, with the most associated TCRs seen for DRB1 alleles and the fewest for HLA-C alleles. Correlated functional status among segregating V segments might reflect linkage disequilibrium, but an unknown experimental factor could not be ruled out. A later genetic analysis associated a missense DCLRE1C variant with V-gene and J-gene trimming of TCR beta chains, and an independent cohort replicated the association. Because the 87-base-pair reads could not distinguish some IMGT-functional V segments, including TRBV6-2 and TRBV6-3, those segments were excluded.

The cohort was made up of 650 to 700 healthy bone marrow donors. Cohort members were all nominally healthy when sampled, although unrecorded immune exposures were likely present. The donor was CMV seronegative and was included in the group of hundreds of seronegative cohort members. A peripheral blood sample was provided by each donor, and peripheral blood mononuclear cells were used for TCR beta sequencing. The Qiagen DNeasy Blood Extraction Kit was used to extract genomic DNA from the blood cell samples. Recombination linked TRBV5-1 to TRBJ1-2, with no confidently assigned D gene. The specimen sequenced was PBMCs. The TCR was taken from a man in his forties or fifties in good health and CMV-seronegative. The CDR3 region has the sequence CASSPAPSANYGYTF. In nucleotides, the sequence is TGCGCCAGCAGCCCCGCCCCTTCAGCTAACTATGGCTACACCTTC.